This T cell receptor beta chain was observed in a study of blood T cell repertoires in COVID-19. The overall study: Sites across the United States, Italy and Spain contributed samples from acute and convalescent COVID-19. Sample material is recorded as cDNA or gDNA derived from T cells, B-cell-depleted T cells, or PBMCs.

Source study methods: Estimates of nucleated cell counts were drawn from the amplification of reference gene primers. TCRdb's table, derived via immunoSEQ multiplex PCR, lists solely in-frame clones and lacks some. V and J calls and clone size are those listed in that table; D and trimming were worked out from the DNA. Of 230,000 or so clones detected, around 88% appear once; the ten largest clones hold just over 8.5%. The CDR3 covers 17 residues. Germline V gene data show CDR1 as MGHRA and CDR2 as YSYEKL. V dropped 0 bases and J dropped 1; count of bases not matched to a gene: 5. The sample comprised peripheral blood. The TCR originated in a man aged 40-49 years with active or convalescent COVID-19. V and J are TRBV4-1 and TRBJ2-3; 9 positions match TRBD2. The CDR3 DNA follows: TGCGCCAGCAGCCAAGATAGGGCTAGCGGGGGCACAGATACGCAGTATTTT. It is translated as CASSQDRASGGTDTQYF.